This TCR beta chain was observed in a study of T cell responses to AZD1222 COVID-19 vaccine. This CDR3 comprises 10 residues. The germline V and J ends were trimmed by 5 bases and 8 bases, with 6 bases remaining between them. Germline CDR1 and CDR2: SEHNR and FQNEAQ (reference sequence). Sequencing used immunoSEQ multiplex PCR; TCRdb keeps in-frame clones, though not all of them. The repertoire consists of around 80,000 clones, with approximately 83% occurring once and the leading ten covering about 10%. The V call is TRBV7-9, the J call TRBJ1-1; the D is unclear. The TCR comes from an adult who received the AZD1222 COVID-19 vaccine. The specimen comprised peripheral blood, sampled 28 days after the second AZD1222 dose. The CDR3 region is CASSRVEAFF. CDR3 nucleotides: TGTGCCAGCAGCCGGGTAGAAGCTTTCTTT.